This TCR beta chain derives from a study of cytomegalovirus exposure and HLA in healthy donors. On this clone: What it recognizes is unknown.

The study, taken as a whole, reports: In a later analysis, V- and J-gene trimming of beta chains associated with a DCLRE1C missense variant, replicated independently. DRB1 showed the most TCR associations and HLA-C the fewest in a later analysis, as rates varied by HLA locus.

The PCR had 60 Vbeta and 13 Jbeta primers. Data came from immunoSEQ multiplex PCR; TCRdb stores just in-frame clones and leaves some out. The data show approximately 120,000 clones, about four fifths seen once. Trimming stripped 5 bases from V and 0 bases from J, with 15 bases between. The germline V gene has CDR1 SGHAT and CDR2 FQNNGV. The CDR3 is 16 amino acids. This receptor was obtained from a man younger than 40 in good health and CMV-seronegative. The chain combines TRBV11-2 with TRBJ2-3, with D possibly being TRBD2 (5 bases). Sequencing was done on a sample of PBMCs. The CDR3 is CASSLGVQLSTDTQYF. CDR3 bases: TGTGCCAGCAGCCTCGGGGTGCAACTGAGCACAGATACGCAGTATTTT.